This T cell receptor beta chain was retrieved from a study of T cell changes during pregnancy in multiple sclerosis. Using immunoSEQ multiplex PCR, the repertoire was profiled, and TCRdb retains in-frame clones only, with some absent. This sample has 20,000 to 30,000 clones, with more than 75% found just once. V shed 1 base and J 4 bases; nucleotides not matched to a gene: 10. The V gene's germline CDR1 is SQVTM and CDR2 ANQGSEA. The CDR3 spans 17 residues. This TCR was recovered from a female donor in good health, enrolled as a control in a pregnancy study. The chain is built from TRBV29-1 and TRBJ2-2, with 9 positions matching TRBD1. The sequences come from CD4+ T cells from peripheral blood mononuclear cells, collected in the first trimester of pregnancy. CDR3 in amino acids: CSVEGSGGQGATGELFF. As DNA, the CDR3 is TGCAGCGTTGAAGGGTCGGGGGGACAGGGAGCCACCGGGGAGCTGTTTTTT.